This T cell receptor beta chain is drawn from a study of blood T cells in healthy people across ages. Points from the study as a whole: Among long-lived donors, naive CD4+ cells were more numerous and diversity higher than in aged donors.

This clonotype was picked up a small number of times. Its antigen is as yet unknown. The donors, healthy Caucasians from Russia, were aged 6 to 90. There were at least 5 micrograms of total RNA extracted from every sample. The second PCR ran roughly 6 to 11 cycles with a sample-barcoded 5' primer and J-beta primers. Template switching added a 12-random-nucleotide identifier to every cDNA molecule. TCRdb called the 5' RACE reads again in MiXCR, with one record for every CDR3 protein. The sample records about 690,000 distinct CDR3 sequences, roughly 41% being singletons. The TCR was taken from a man at least 80 years old in good health. The source material was blood.

The CDR3 is CASGGQRGSNNEQFF. CDR3 nucleotides: TGCGCCAGCGGGGGACAGCGAGGGTCGAACAATGAGCAGTTCTTC. J is TRBJ2-1 and V is TRBV5-1; 7 positions agree with TRBD1. The V and J ends lost 7 bases and 5 bases, in that order; junction bases with no gene match: 12. The CDR3 extends over 15 amino acids. Germline V CDR1 and CDR2: SGHRS, YFSETQ.